These T cell receptor beta chains were read from a single sample in a study of blood T cell repertoires in COVID-19. Profiling relied on immunoSEQ multiplex PCR, and the TCRdb table lists in-frame clones only, not all of them. The sample comprises 140,000 or so clones, over 75% of which are singletons, and roughly a tenth rests with the top ten. Sequencing was done on a sample of peripheral blood. Source of these receptors: a man in his fifties or sixties with active or convalescent COVID-19. Each CDR3 is given with its conserved first and last residue. D genes are given only for firm matches. Not all rows give a size; the values are once, few, many and, for expanded clones, a class.

>.|TRBV10-2|.|TRBJ2-1
TGCGCCACCACCAAACGTCTAGCGGTGGGACAGGTCAATGAGCAGTTCTTC
CATTKRLAVGQVNEQFF
>TRBD1|TRBV7-9|.|TRBJ2-6
TGTGCCAGCAGCTTATGGACAGGGCTTAGCTCTGGGGCCAACGTCCTGACTTTC
CASSLWTGLSSGANVLTF
>.|TRBV2|.|TRBJ1-6
TGTGCCAGCAGTGGAGTTCTTAATTCACCCCTCCACTTT
CASSGVLNSPLHF
>.|TRBV4-1|few|TRBJ1-5
TGCGCCAGCAGCCAAGAGGGGGCTGAGCAGCCCCAGCATTTT
CASSQEGAEQPQHF
>TRBD1|TRBV6-1|.|TRBJ1-2
TGTGCCAGCAGTCAAGCCGGGGACAGGGCCAACTATGGCTACACCTTC
CASSQAGDRANYGYTF
>.|TRBV28|.|TRBJ2-3
TGTGCCAGCAGTAGTCCGTTGTCAACAGAGTATTTT
CASSSPLSTEYF
>TRBD2|TRBV7-2|.|TRBJ2-1
TGTGCCGCGGGGCGGGAGAGGTCCTACAATGAGCAGTTCTTC
CAAGRERSYNEQFF
>TRBD1|TRBV5-1|.|TRBJ1-3
TGCGCCAGCAGCTGGAGGACAGGGTCGGGAAACACCATATATTTT
CASSWRTGSGNTIYF
>TRBD2|TRBV29-1|.|TRBJ2-2
TGCAGCGTTAGACTAGCGGGAGGAATCACCGGGGAGCTGTTTTTT
CSVRLAGGITGELFF
>.|TRBV28|.|TRBJ2-5
TGTGCCAGCAGTTTATCAGGGTACCAAGAGACCCAGTACTTC
CASSLSGYQETQYF
>TRBD1|TRBV27|.|TRBJ1-1
TGTGCCAGCAGTTTATCTACTGGACACCGGAGGGGGCCGGCTTTCTTT
CASSLSTGHRRGPAFF
>.|TRBV24-1|.|TRBJ2-1
TGTGCCACCAGTGACCGTCATGAGCAGTTCTTC
CATSDRHEQFF
>.|TRBV19|.|TRBJ2-5
TGTGCCAGTAGTAATCGGGACTCCCAAGAGACCCAGTACTTC
CASSNRDSQETQYF
>TRBD1|TRBV9|many|TRBJ1-5
TGTGCCAGCAGCGTATCCGACAGGGAGGATCAGCCCCAGCATTTT
CASSVSDREDQPQHF
>TRBD2|TRBV6-2/TRBV6-3|.|TRBJ2-5
TGTGCCAGCAGTTCTCGCCGAGCGGGATGGGAAGAGACCCAGTACTTC
CASSSRRAGWEETQYF
>.|TRBV4-1|.|TRBJ1-4
TGCGCCAGCAGACACTATCATAGGCCTGCAACTAATGAAAAACTGTTTTTT
CASRHYHRPATNEKLFF
>TRBD2|TRBV10-3|.|TRBJ2-1
TGTGCCATCGGGGGGGGGAGCAATGAGCAGTTCTTC
CAIGGGSNEQFF
>.|TRBV25-1|.|TRBJ1-1
TGTGCCAGCAGTAGTACAGGGAGCACTGAAGCTTTCTTT
CASSSTGSTEAFF
>TRBD1|TRBV27|few|TRBJ2-7
TGTGCCAGCAGTCCGCTAGGGACAGGGGCTTCCTACGAGCAGTACTTC
CASSPLGTGASYEQYF
>.|TRBV10-3|once|TRBJ1-2
TGTGCCATCAGTGAGGCCAGGGACTATGGCTACACCTTC
CAISEARDYGYTF
>TRBD1|TRBV3-1/TRBV3-2|.|TRBJ2-7
TGTGCCAGCAGCCAAGTAAGATCCGGGACAGGGGGCGCCGAGCAGTACTTC
CASSQVRSGTGGAEQYF
>TRBD1|TRBV4-1|.|TRBJ2-6
TGCGCCAGCAGCCAAACCATCAGGGGGCCCCTTGGGGCCAACGTCCTGACTTTC
CASSQTIRGPLGANVLTF
>.|TRBV5-1|.|TRBJ1-1
TGCGCCAGCAGCCCCTGGGGGGGAGAAACTGAAGCTTTCTTT
CASSPWGGETEAFF
>TRBD1|TRBV10-3|few|TRBJ1-5
TGTGCCACCTCCCCACAGGGGGGATCAGGACAGCCCCAGCATTTT
CATSPQGGSGQPQHF
>.|TRBV5-8|.|TRBJ2-7
TGTGCCAGCAGCACACCGGGACACCCTTACGAGCAGTACTTC
CASSTPGHPYEQYF